This record concerns one TCR beta chain sequence. Data came from immunoSEQ multiplex PCR; TCRdb stores just in-frame clones and leaves some out. Of about 24,000 clones in the sample, more than 85% were seen once. The CDR3 spans 14 residues. V shed 2 bases, J shed 4 bases, and the junction held 6 bases outside the gene matches. CDR1 and CDR2 (germline): SGHRS, YFSETQ. These data belong to a study of T cells in localized non-small cell lung cancer. This specimen consisted of peripheral blood, obtained before any cancer treatment. The sequence was obtained from a male donor older than 55 with stage I squamous cell lung carcinoma. The rearrangement links TRBV5-1 to TRBJ2-7; TRBD1 matches 7 bases. The CDR3 DNA reads as TGCGCCAGCAGCTTACGACAGGGAGCGTACGAGCAGTACTTC. This translates into CASSLRQGAYEQYF.